This T cell receptor (beta chain) was recovered during a study of T cell responses to AZD1222 COVID-19 vaccine. TCRdb keeps only in-frame clones here, not all; method: immunoSEQ multiplex PCR. This table has 100,000 to 150,000 clones, approximately 85% appearing once. The germline gives CDR1 LNHDA, CDR2 SQIVND (reference sequence). The CDR3 totals 14 residues. V was trimmed by 10 bases and J by 5 bases, leaving 19 bases between them. This clonotype originated in an adult in good health. The J gene is TRBJ2-3, the V gene TRBV19, with a tentative D call TRBD1 (6 bases). The material sequenced was peripheral blood, taken on day 0 of AZD1222 vaccination. The CDR3 loop reads CATSPGQTRDTQYF. The DNA of the CDR3 is TGTGCCACCTCCCCTGGACAGACCAGAGATACGCAGTATTTT. The full variable domain, its missing parts supplied by reference TRBV19 and TRBJ2-3, is DGGITQSPKYLFRKEGQNVTLSCEQNLNHDAMYWYRQDPGQGLRLIYYSQIVNDFQKGDIAEGYSVSREKKESFPLTVTSAQKNPTAFYLCATSPGQTRDTQYFGPGTRLTVL.